These 26 T cell receptor beta chains came from one sample sequenced in a study of cytomegalovirus exposure and HLA in healthy donors. 60 Vbeta and 13 Jbeta primers were used in PCR. Clones were sequenced by immunoSEQ multiplex PCR, and TCRdb holds only the in-frame ones, with some missing. The sample shows 100,000 to 150,000 clones, 75% to 85% of them seen only once. Source material: PBMCs. These receptors were obtained from a man in his forties in good health and CMV-seronegative.

The chain recombines TRBV6-1 with TRBJ2-7, with 8 bases aligning to TRBD2. Germline V gives CDR1 MNHNS, CDR2 SASEGT. Losses at the gene ends were 3 bases for V and 5 bases for J; bases not matched to a gene: 9. This CDR3 is built from 15 residues. CDR3 protein: CASSDYRVSGDEQYF. The DNA of the CDR3 is TGTGCCAGCAGTGATTATCGGGTTAGCGGGGACGAGCAGTACTTC.

This chain links TRBV9 with TRBJ2-3, with a possible D match to TRBD2 (6 bases). Germline assignment: CDR1 SGDLS and CDR2 YYNGEE. Trimming shortened V by 2 bases and J by 3 bases, and 19 bases separated the two germline ends. CDR3 length: 17 residues. This chain's CDR3 is CASSVEGGMEVTDTQYF. The CDR3, as DNA: TGTGCCAGCAGCGTTGAGGGCGGGATGGAGGTGACAGATACGCAGTATTTT.

The V gene is TRBV6-6, the J gene TRBJ2-7, with TRBD1 as a possible D gene (7 bases). V was shortened by 10 bases and J by 3 bases, with 10 bases between the two germline ends. This CDR3 comprises 11 residues. CDR1 MNHNY and CDR2 SVGAGI come from the germline V gene (reference sequence). CDR3: CATQGGYEQYF. The CDR3 DNA reads TGTGCCACTCAGGGGGGCTACGAGCAGTACTTC.

The rearrangement joins TRBV7-9 to TRBJ2-3, with 8 bases fitting TRBD1. This CDR3 contains 13 residues. Germline CDR1 reads SEHNR; CDR2 reads FQNEAQ (reference sequence). Unmatched junction bases numbered 2, after V lost 5 bases and J lost 4 bases. CDR3 nucleotides: TGTGCCAGCAGCGCACAGGGGGCAGATACGCAGTATTTT. Translated, it gives CASSAQGADTQYF. Full variable domain (rest looked up from reference TRBV7-9 and TRBJ2-3): DTGVSQNPRHKITKRGQNVTFRCDPISEHNRLYWYRQTLGQGPEFLTYFQNEAQLEKSRLLSDRFSAERPKGSFSTLEIQRTEQGDSAMYLCASSAQGADTQYFGPGTRLTVL.

J is TRBJ2-7 and V is TRBV6-5; TRBD2 agrees at 14 bases. V lost 0 bases, J lost 6 bases, and 1 base stayed unmatched. CDR1 is MNHEY, CDR2 SVGAGI, per germline. The CDR3 is 15 residues long. The CDR3 sequence is CASSYSGTSGGEQYF. The CDR3 DNA reads as TGTGCCAGCAGTTACTCGGGGACTAGCGGGGGCGAGCAGTACTTC.

The chain recombines TRBV6-5 with TRBJ1-6; D gene ambiguous. CDR3 length: 14 residues. The V and J ends lost 6 bases and 4 bases respectively, with 10 bases between them. Per the germline V gene, CDR1 is MNHEY and CDR2 is SVGAGI. CDR3 amino acids: CASSPTPYNSPLHF. The CDR3 nucleotides are TGTGCCAGCAGCCCGACACCTTATAATTCACCCCTCCACTTT.

The J gene is TRBJ2-7, the V gene TRBV29-1; D might be TRBD2 (6 bases). Germline CDR1 SQVTM, CDR2 ANQGSEA. The CDR3 consists of 15 residues. V was trimmed by 8 bases and J by 3 bases, leaving 23 bases between them. The CDR3 DNA reads TGCAGCATAAAGCTTCGTCGGGGAGGTGTCTACGAGCAGTACTTC. Its protein product is CSIKLRRGGVYEQYF.

This chain connects TRBV15 to TRBJ1-5, with no clear D. The CDR3 contains 14 residues. Germline-derived CDR1 and CDR2 are LNHNV and YYDKDF (reference sequence). Trimming stripped 4 bases from V and 3 bases from J, with 10 bases between. The CDR3 loop is CATSTANLNQPQHF. The CDR3 nucleotides read TGTGCCACCAGCACAGCGAACCTCAATCAGCCCCAGCATTTT.

This chain uses TRBV18 with TRBJ2-3; weak D call: TRBD2 (6 bases). Between the trimmed V and J ends, which lost 1 base and 4 bases, there was a span of 12 bases. This CDR3 spans 15 amino acids. Germline V gene lookup returns CDR1 KGHSH and CDR2 LQKENI. CDR3: CASSPRGVGADTQYF. In DNA form, the CDR3 reads TGTGCCAGCTCACCACGGGGGGTCGGCGCAGATACGCAGTATTTT.

J is TRBJ2-5 and V is TRBV28; TRBD2 aligns across 7 bases. The CDR3 sequence is 15 residues long. Trimming took 3 bases from V and 11 from J; bases not matched to a gene: 15. Germline assignment: CDR1 MDHEN and CDR2 SYDVKM. CDR3 region: CASSLAGATLGEQYF. CDR3 nucleotides: TGTGCCAGCAGTTTGGCGGGAGCGACCCTAGGGGAGCAGTACTTC.

The chain couples TRBV19 to TRBJ1-1; D is ambiguous. The V and J ends lost 1 base and 1 base respectively, with 4 bases between them. The CDR3 extends over 13 amino acids. Per germline, CDR1 LNHDA and CDR2 SQIVND (reference sequence). The CDR3 nucleotides read TGTGCCAGTAGTATAGGCGGGAACACTGAAGCTTTCTTT. Amino acids: CASSIGGNTEAFF.

The genes are TRBV11-2 and TRBJ2-1; 7 bases are a match to TRBD1. Trimming cost V 4 bases and J 10 bases; bases outside gene matches: 4. CDR1 and CDR2 (germline): SGHAT, FQNNGV. This CDR3 contains 12 residues. For the CDR3, the DNA is TGTGCCAGCAGCTCCAGGACAGGAGAGCAGTTCTTC. Translating gives CASSSRTGEQFF.

This sequence joins TRBV7-9 and TRBJ1-1, with TRBD1 identical over 8 bases. The CDR3 sequence is 13 residues long. V shed 7 bases, J shed 1 base, and the junction held 2 bases outside the gene matches. From germline, CDR1 is SEHNR and CDR2 FQNEAQ (reference sequence). The CDR3 here is CASMDRENTEAFF. Here the CDR3 DNA reads TGTGCCAGCATGGACAGGGAGAACACTGAAGCTTTCTTT.

The chain links TRBV2 to TRBJ1-5, with D possibly TRBD1 on 6 matching bases. Germline V gives CDR1 SNHLY, CDR2 FYNNEI. Deletions cut 5 bases from V and 5 bases from J, with 16 bases between. This CDR3 has 15 residues. The CDR3 loop is CASSPNDRTDQPQHF. CDR3 DNA sequence: TGTGCCAGCAGTCCTAATGACAGGACGGATCAGCCCCAGCATTTT.

A few counts support this clone. The chain recombines TRBV12-2 with TRBJ2-3; the D call of TRBD1 is as the table states it, not checked on the DNA. TRBV12-2 is a known pseudogene. The CDR3 extends over 24 amino acids. Here the CDR3 DNA reads TGTGCAAGTCGCTTATACGGACAGAAGAGACCTATTGGGGGAGCGGAACCACACACAGATACGCAGTATTTT. It encodes CASRLYGQKRPIGGAEPHTDTQYF.

The chain employs TRBV18 and TRBJ2-3; TRBD1 aligns across 7 bases. Germline CDR1 and CDR2: KGHSH and LQKENI. The V gene end was trimmed by 5 bases and the J gene end by 4 bases; junction bases not matched to a gene: 3. The CDR3 contains 13 residues. CDR3 nucleotides: TGTGCCAGCTCATCACAGGGGTCAGATACGCAGTATTTT. Its protein product is CASSSQGSDTQYF.

This chain links TRBV7-2 with TRBJ1-5; 7 bases match TRBD1. The V gene end was trimmed by 5 bases and the J gene end by 7 bases; junction bases not matched to a gene: 5. There are 13 residues in the CDR3. CDR1 SGHTA and CDR2 FQGNSA come from the germline V gene. The CDR3 DNA follows: TGTGCCAGCAGCACACAGGGGTCGCAGCCCCAGCATTTT. Amino acid sequence: CASSTQGSQPQHF.

The rearrangement joins TRBV19 to TRBJ2-2; unclear D gene. The CDR3 is made up of 12 amino acids. V lost 4 bases and J lost 4, with 4 bases in between. Germline V gene sequence: CDR1 LNHDA, CDR2 SQIVND (reference sequence). CDR3 DNA: TGTGCCAGTAGTAGAGCCACCGGGGAGCTGTTTTTT. It translates to CASSRATGELFF.

Regarding this clone: Likely a read error: the CDR3 ends without its conserved phenylalanine or tryptophan. This chain links TRBV7-9 with TRBJ2-3; D perhaps matches TRBD1 (6 bases). Trimming took 5 bases from V and 6 from J, leaving 12 bases between them. Germline V gene sequence: CDR1 SEHNR, CDR2 FQNEAQ (reference sequence). The CDR3 length is 13 residues. In DNA form, the CDR3 reads TGTGCCAGCAGCAAACAGGGTATGGATACGCAGTATGTT. Translated, it gives CASSKQGMDTQYV.

The genes are TRBV4-1 and TRBJ1-3; no clear D. The CDR3 has 13 amino acids. Looked up from germline, CDR1 is MGHRA and CDR2 is YSYEKL. The V end lost 1 base, the J end lost 3 bases, and 4 bases lay between the germline ends. For the CDR3, the DNA is TGCGCCAGCAGCCAAGGGAGTGGAAACACCATATATTTT. It translates to CASSQGSGNTIYF.

The chain employs TRBV2 and TRBJ1-1; D unresolved. Germline-derived CDR1 and CDR2 are SNHLY and FYNNEI. Trimming stripped 6 bases from V and 1 base from J, with 12 bases between. This CDR3 contains 14 residues. The CDR3 region has the DNA TGTGCCAGCAGAAGAGGGCGGACGAACACTGAAGCTTTCTTT. Amino acid sequence: CASRRGRTNTEAFF.

CDR3 in DNA: TGTGCCAGCAGACCTCCAAGGCGGGTTCAGCCCCAGCATTTT. Translated: CASRPPRRVQPQHF. The rearrangement uses TRBV2 and TRBJ1-5; D gene uncertain. The CDR3 totals 14 residues. The germline V gene encodes CDR1 SNHLY and CDR2 FYNNEI. The ends were cut back, 6 bases at V and 6 bases at J, with 15 bases in the middle.

The chain combines TRBV5-1 with TRBJ2-7, with D possibly TRBD1 on 6 matching bases. V lost 2 bases and J 2 bases, leaving 20 bases between the germline ends. Germline values: CDR1 SGHRS, CDR2 YFSETQ. The CDR3 spans 17 residues. This CDR3 reads CASSFAGTTTDPYEQYF. The CDR3 DNA sequence: TGCGCCAGCAGCTTCGCCGGGACAACCACAGATCCCTACGAGCAGTACTTC.

The V and J genes are TRBV7-3 and TRBJ2-7, with 8 bases identical to TRBD2. V shed 5 bases and J 2 bases; nucleotides not matched to a gene: 5. Per germline, CDR1 SGHTA and CDR2 FQGTGA. The CDR3 has 14 residues. CDR3 region: CASSPIAGTYEQYF. As DNA, the CDR3 is TGTGCCAGCAGCCCGATAGCGGGAACCTACGAGCAGTACTTC.

The rearrangement links TRBV28 to TRBJ2-3; possible D gene TRBD2, 5 bases. Germline CDR1 MDHEN, CDR2 SYDVKM. V was trimmed by 0 bases and J by 4 bases, leaving 11 bases between them. The CDR3 length is 15 residues. The CDR3 nucleotides read TGTGCCAGCAGTTTATGGGGGAGTGAGGCAGATACGCAGTATTTT. It encodes CASSLWGSEADTQYF.

CDR3 nucleotide sequence: TGTGCCAGCAGTTATCTCGGGGGGAGGGACACTGAAGCTTTCTTT. Translated, it gives CASSYLGGRDTEAFF. The chain is built from TRBV28 and TRBJ1-1; tentatively, D is TRBD1 (5 bases). CDR1 MDHEN and CDR2 SYDVKM come from the germline V gene. Trimming shortened V by 4 bases and J by 3 bases, and 15 bases separated the two germline ends. The CDR3 spans 15 residues.